The rows below give T cell receptor beta chains drawn from one sample of a study of identical twins. A single record per CDR3 protein comes from TCRdb applying MiXCR to the 5' RACE reads. The sample yields about 430,000 distinct CDR3 sequences, under 20% seen once. The source material was naive T cells sorted from blood. These receptors were taken from a man in his forties or fifties in good health. Both conserved end residues are part of each CDR3. Each record gives: V gene, J gene, clone size, D gene, CDR3 DNA, CDR3 protein. D genes are given only for firm matches. Clone size is stated in some rows and not others, as once, few, many or a class when expanded.

V: TRBV9; J: TRBJ2-3; size: -; D: TRBD1; DNA: TGTGCCAGCAGCCCCCGGGACAGGGTCCAAGATACGCAGTATTTT; CDR3: CASSPRDRVQDTQYF
V: TRBV10-3; J: TRBJ1-2; size: -; D: -; DNA: TGTGCCATCAGTGAACCCGGACAGAACTATGGCTACACCTTC; CDR3: CAISEPGQNYGYTF
V: TRBV20-1; J: TRBJ2-2; size: many; D: -; DNA: TGCAGTGCTAGAGATTGGAGAGGTCCCGGGGAGCTGTTTTTT; CDR3: CSARDWRGPGELFF
V: TRBV27; J: TRBJ2-7; size: few; D: TRBD1; DNA: TGTGCCAGCAGTCTTGAACAGGGGGCGCCCTACGAGCAGTACTTC; CDR3: CASSLEQGAPYEQYF
V: TRBV6-6; J: TRBJ2-1; size: few; D: -; DNA: TGTGCCAGCAGTACTGTTTCTTGGGGTGAGCAGTTCTTC; CDR3: CASSTVSWGEQFF
V: TRBV24-1; J: TRBJ2-2; size: many; D: TRBD2; DNA: TGTGCCACCAGTCCCCAGCGGGGGGGCCTCGGGGAGCTGTTTTTT; CDR3: CATSPQRGGLGELFF
V: TRBV4-3; J: TRBJ1-1; size: -; D: TRBD1; DNA: TGCGCCAGCAGCCAAACCCGTGACAGGGGGTCGACTGAAGCTTTCTTT; CDR3: CASSQTRDRGSTEAFF
V: TRBV29-1; J: TRBJ2-1; size: few; D: -; DNA: TGCAGCGTTACCGACTATTACAATGAGCAGTTCTTC; CDR3: CSVTDYYNEQFF
V: TRBV25-1; J: TRBJ2-1; size: many; D: TRBD2; DNA: TGTGCCAGCAGTCCGGGACTATCAACTATGTACAATGAGCAGTTCTTC; CDR3: CASSPGLSTMYNEQFF
V: TRBV20-1; J: TRBJ2-3; size: few; D: TRBD2; DNA: TGCACCGTCGTGGGACTAGGGAAAAGCACAGATACGCAGTATTTT; CDR3: CTVVGLGKSTDTQYF
V: TRBV10-2; J: TRBJ2-3; size: many; D: TRBD2; DNA: TGCGCCAGCAACGAGAAGGTAGCGGGGGGGTCAGATACGCAGTATTTT; CDR3: CASNEKVAGGSDTQYF
V: TRBV10-3; J: TRBJ2-7; size: few; D: -; DNA: TGTGCCATCAGTGAGGGGGGCAGAGCCTACGAGCAGTACTTC; CDR3: CAISEGGRAYEQYF
V: TRBV6-1; J: TRBJ2-4; size: few; D: TRBD1; DNA: TGTGCCAGCAGTGAGCCCCTCCGGGACAGAGCCAAAAACATTCAGTACTTC; CDR3: CASSEPLRDRAKNIQYF
V: TRBV11-2; J: TRBJ2-6; size: -; D: -; DNA: TGTGCCAGCAGAAAATCGGGACGGTTGAGCTCTGGGGCCAACGTCCTGACTTTC; CDR3: CASRKSGRLSSGANVLTF
V: TRBV4-1; J: TRBJ2-3; size: many; D: TRBD1; DNA: TGCGCCAGCAGCCAAATCGGGACAGGGGATGATACGCAGTATTTT; CDR3: CASSQIGTGDDTQYF